The clone carrying this TCR beta chain was observed a handful of times. This entry comes from a study of CD8 T cells in Susac syndrome. The multiple sclerosis controls comprised treatment-naive patients whose relapsing-remitting disease was stable or active. When the RNA was reverse transcribed, random hexamers were used with an input of 0.5 to 1 ug. One entry per CDR3 protein, called by TCRdb with MiXCR from the immunoSEQ multiplex PCR reads. The repertoire consists of about 140,000 distinct CDR3 sequences, with roughly 95% occurring once and the leading ten covering about 0.11%. The CDR3 consists of 14 residues. CDR1 is KGHDR, CDR2 SFDVKD, per germline. V lost 3 bases to trimming and J lost 5 bases, with 13 bases between them.

This clonotype was obtained from a human donor with multiple sclerosis. The gene calls are TRBV24-1 and TRBJ2-7, with D maybe TRBD1 (7 bases). Material: CD4+ T cells from PBMCs. CDR3 bases: TGTGCCACCAGTGATAGGGTCAGGGGGGACGAGCAGTACTTC. This gives the protein CATSDRVRGDEQYF.